This T cell receptor beta chain is from a study of beta chain features in type 1 diabetes. General study results and limits: People with Type 1 diabetes carried modestly yet significantly shorter TCRB CDR3s in all four CD4+ subsets.

The ends lost 4 bases at V and 9 bases at J; junction bases unmatched: 15. Germline V gene sequence: CDR1 SGHNT, CDR2 YYREEE (reference sequence). The CDR3 runs to 17 residues. On this clone: What it binds is not known.

Over 95% purity was reached by all sorted populations. Isolated RNA was reverse transcribed in full, so expressed TCRB transcripts were sequenced. Sequenced by immunoSEQ multiplex PCR; TCRdb stores in-frame clones only, minus some. The sample holds a few hundred thousand clones, approximately 25% seen once. The material sequenced was naive CD4+ T cells from blood. This receptor was obtained from a young woman with type 1 diabetes. This sequence joins TRBV5-4 and TRBJ2-1; 11 nucleotides align to TRBD2. The CDR3: CASSRPGLADGRGEQFF. The CDR3, as DNA: TGTGCCAGCAGCCGACCGGGACTAGCGGACGGGCGGGGTGAGCAGTTCTTC.